These T cell receptor beta chains were read from a single sample in a study of PD-1 blockade in classical Hodgkin lymphoma. This table comes from immunoSEQ multiplex PCR, and its TCRdb copy is limited to in-frame clones, with some not included. The table includes roughly 96,000 clones, 85% to 95% detected once. The sample consisted of peripheral blood mononuclear cells (PBMCs), taken before the fourth cycle of nivolumab. Source of these receptors: a human donor with classical Hodgkin lymphoma. CDR3s include the opening cysteine and the closing phenylalanine or tryptophan. The D gene is left open where the match is weak. A row's size may be missing; if present it is once, few, many or a size class.

TRBJ2-7 | . | TRBV7-9 | . | CASSGSRAHEQYF | TGTGCCAGCAGCGGGTCGAGGGCCCACGAGCAGTACTTC
TRBJ1-6 | . | TRBV30 | TRBD1 | CAWAGTDNSPLHF | TGTGCCTGGGCCGGGACAGATAATTCACCCCTCCACTTT
TRBJ2-3 | . | TRBV10-2 | . | CASIRGASTDTQYF | TGCGCCAGCATTCGGGGGGCCAGCACAGATACGCAGTATTTT
TRBJ1-5 | . | TRBV15 | TRBD1 | CATSRTNRGPNQPQHF | TGTGCCACCAGCAGAACCAACAGGGGCCCCAATCAGCCCCAGCATTTT
TRBJ1-1 | . | TRBV7-2 | TRBD1 | CASSLLKGATTEAFF | TGTGCCAGCAGCTTATTGAAGGGGGCAACCACTGAAGCTTTCTTT
TRBJ2-7 | . | TRBV25-1 | TRBD1 | CASSVQGSGLKQYF | TGTGCCAGCAGCGTACAGGGGTCGGGTCTCAAGCAGTACTTC
TRBJ1-1 | . | TRBV6-5 | . | CASSYSEGSTEAFF | TGTGCCAGCAGTTACTCGGAGGGGTCCACTGAAGCTTTCTTT
TRBJ2-1 | . | TRBV6-1 | . | CASSEIPAGYNEQFF | TGTGCCAGCAGTGAAATACCGGCGGGATACAATGAGCAGTTCTTC
TRBJ1-2 | . | TRBV9 | . | CASSVGQVNYGYTF | TGTGCCAGCAGCGTAGGCCAGGTTAACTATGGCTACACCTTC
TRBJ1-3 | few | TRBV19 | . | CASTESSGRSSGNTIYF | TGTGCCAGTACAGAGTCAAGCGGCAGGAGTTCCGGAAACACCATATATTTT
TRBJ1-5 | . | TRBV27 | TRBD1 | CASRPDRVDDQPQHF | TGTGCCAGCAGGCCTGACAGGGTCGATGATCAGCCCCAGCATTTT
TRBJ2-1 | . | TRBV27 | . | CASSHPGKYNEQFF | TGTGCCAGCAGCCACCCCGGGAAGTACAATGAGCAGTTCTTC
TRBJ2-1 | . | TRBV10-2 | . | CASIVGNEQFF | TGCGCCAGCATAGTTGGCAATGAGCAGTTCTTC
TRBJ2-7 | . | TRBV29-1 | . | CSVATGSYEQYF | TGCAGCGTAGCGACAGGAAGCTACGAGCAGTACTTC
TRBJ1-5 | . | TRBV5-1 | . | CASSLQPGNQPQHF | TGCGCCAGCAGCTTGCAACCGGGGAATCAGCCCCAGCATTTT
TRBJ2-1 | . | TRBV7-6 | . | CASSRRTVAGTYNEQFF | TGTGCCAGCAGCCGTCGGACAGTCGCAGGCACCTACAATGAGCAGTTCTTC
TRBJ1-1 | . | TRBV14 | . | CASSQGRDTFWSEAFF | TGTGCCAGCAGCCAAGGGCGGGACACTTTTTGGTCTGAAGCTTTCTTT
TRBJ2-1 | once | TRBV6-1 | TRBD2 | CASSEGLAGLEFF | TGTGCCAGCAGTGAAGGGCTAGCGGGTTTAGAGTTCTTC
TRBJ1-1 | . | TRBV7-9 | . | CASSLEQALGTEAFF | TGTGCCAGCAGCTTAGAGCAGGCCTTGGGCACTGAAGCTTTCTTT
TRBJ2-1 | few | TRBV27 | . | CASSFSQALYNEQFF | TGTGCCAGCAGTTTTAGCCAAGCCTTATACAATGAGCAGTTCTTC
TRBJ1-1 | . | TRBV6-1 | . | CASSDRGSLNTEAFF | TGTGCCAGCAGTGACAGGGGTTCTTTGAACACTGAAGCTTTCTTT
TRBJ2-1 | . | TRBV29-1 | . | CSVDPESPINEQFF | TGCAGCGTTGATCCCGAGAGCCCCATCAATGAGCAGTTCTTC
TRBJ2-5 | . | TRBV10-3 | . | CAISPNGETQYF | TGTGCCATCAGCCCAAACGGGGAGACCCAGTACTTC
TRBJ2-6 | . | TRBV5-1 | TRBD2 | CASSLGGLAGVRKGLSGANVLTF | TGCGCCAGCAGCTTGGGGGGACTAGCGGGAGTACGAAAGGGACTTTCTGGGGCCAACGTCCTGACTTTC
TRBJ1-4 | . | TRBV7-2 | . | CASRVGEYEKLFF | TGTGCCAGCAGAGTCGGGGAATACGAAAAACTGTTTTTT
TRBJ2-1 | . | TRBV7-3 | . | CASSLAGSPSYNEQFF | TGTGCCAGCAGCTTAGCCGGGAGTCCCTCCTACAATGAGCAGTTCTTC
TRBJ1-2 | . | TRBV4-1 | . | CASAWDTWSYGYTF | TGCGCCAGCGCTTGGGACACTTGGAGCTATGGCTACACCTTC
TRBJ2-7 | . | TRBV7-6 | . | CASSSILGSSYEQYF | TGTGCCAGCAGCTCGATTCTAGGGAGCTCCTACGAGCAGTACTTC
TRBJ2-1 | few | TRBV7-9 | TRBD2 | CASSPGLVSYNEQFF | TGTGCCAGCAGCCCGGGACTAGTTTCCTACAATGAGCAGTTCTTC
TRBJ1-3 | . | TRBV5-1 | . | CASSPDSDSGNTIYF | TGCGCCAGCAGCCCGGACAGCGACTCTGGAAACACCATATATTTT
TRBJ1-5 | . | TRBV10-2 | . | CASSADRSNQPQHF | TGCGCCAGCAGTGCTGACAGGAGTAATCAGCCCCAGCATTTT
TRBJ1-4 | . | TRBV6-5 | . | CASSYSRTVEKLFF | TGTGCCAGCAGTTACTCCCGGACAGTTGAAAAACTGTTTTTT
TRBJ2-5 | . | TRBV28 | . | CASSLQGPKTQYF | TGTGCCAGCAGTTTACAGGGCCCCAAGACCCAGTACTTC
TRBJ1-4 | . | TRBV30 | . | CAWSIGARRPGSEKLFF | TGTGCCTGGAGTATAGGGGCCCGGAGGCCCGGCAGTGAAAAACTGTTTTTT
TRBJ2-2 | . | TRBV7-7 | TRBD1 | CASSLVPGQGAGELFF | TGTGCTAGCAGCTTAGTCCCGGGACAGGGGGCCGGGGAGCTGTTTTTT
TRBJ1-6 | . | TRBV27 | . | CASSLGQALYSALHF | TGTGCCAGCAGTTTAGGTCAGGCCTTATATTCAGCCCTCCACTTT
TRBJ2-7 | . | TRBV13 | TRBD2 | CASSPGLAGVYEQYF | TGTGCCAGCAGCCCAGGACTAGCGGGAGTTTACGAGCAGTACTTC